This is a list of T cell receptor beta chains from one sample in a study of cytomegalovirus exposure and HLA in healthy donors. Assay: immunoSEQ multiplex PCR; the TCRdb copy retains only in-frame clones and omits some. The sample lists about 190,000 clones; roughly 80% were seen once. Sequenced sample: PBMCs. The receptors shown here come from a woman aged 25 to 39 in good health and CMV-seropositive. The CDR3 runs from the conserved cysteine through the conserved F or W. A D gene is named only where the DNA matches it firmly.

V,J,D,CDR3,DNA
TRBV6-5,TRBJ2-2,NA,CASRTENTGELFF,TGTGCCAGCCGGACAGAGAACACCGGGGAGCTGTTTTTT
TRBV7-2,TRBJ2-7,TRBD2,CASSLGLAGGSSHEQYF,TGTGCCAGCAGCTTAGGACTAGCGGGAGGAAGTTCCCACGAGCAGTACTTC
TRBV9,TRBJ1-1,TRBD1,CASSADRGRTEAFF,TGTGCCAGCAGCGCGGACAGGGGAAGGACTGAAGCTTTCTTT
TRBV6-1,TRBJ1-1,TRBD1,CASSGPRTGGMGTSTEAFF,TGTGCCAGCAGTGGACCGCGGACAGGGGGAATGGGAACAAGCACTGAAGCTTTCTTT
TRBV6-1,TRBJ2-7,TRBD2,CASSGTRNYEQYF,TGTGCCAGCAGTGGGACTAGAAACTACGAGCAGTACTTC
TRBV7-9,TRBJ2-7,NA,CSSSLGGGTAYEQYF,TGTTCCAGCAGCTTAGGGGGCGGGACAGCCTACGAGCAGTACTTC
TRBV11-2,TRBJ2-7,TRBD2,CASSPTSDYEQYF,TGTGCCAGCAGCCCGACTAGCGACTACGAGCAGTACTTC
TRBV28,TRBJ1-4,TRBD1,CASSPIQGAYEKLFF,TGTGCCAGCAGTCCTATACAGGGGGCCTATGAAAAACTGTTTTTT
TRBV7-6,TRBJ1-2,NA,CASSLDEANYGYTF,TGTGCCAGCAGCTTAGACGAGGCTAACTATGGCTACACCTTC
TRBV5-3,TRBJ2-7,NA,CARSLARYEQYF,TGTGCCAGAAGCTTGGCGCGCTACGAGCAGTACTTC
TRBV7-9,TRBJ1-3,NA,CASSLERVDTIYF,TGTGCCAGCAGCTTGGAGAGGGTAGACACCATATATTTT
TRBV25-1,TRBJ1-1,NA,CASSELQTEAFF,TGTGCCAGCAGTGAATTACAGACAGAAGCTTTCTTT